The 14 T cell receptor beta chains below were found in one sample sequenced in a study of OX40 agonist ivuxolimab in advanced cancers. Repertoires were generated with immunoSEQ multiplex PCR, while TCRdb's copy carries only in-frame clones and drops some. Of roughly 64,000 clones in the sample, roughly 84% were seen once. Here the sequenced sample was CD4+ or CD8+ T cells sorted from blood, taken in a trial of the OX40 agonist ivuxolimab. The receptor set was obtained from an adult with an advanced solid tumor such as melanoma, head and neck, liver or kidney cancer.

V and J are TRBV5-8 and TRBJ2-7; 8 bases match TRBD2. Trimming removed 2 bases from V and 4 bases from J; junction bases left unmatched: 14. Germline CDR1 SGHTS, CDR2 YDEGEE. The CDR3 has 17 amino acids. CDR3 in amino acids: CASSLFLAGGFIYEQYF. The CDR3 DNA is TGTGCCAGCAGCTTATTCTTGGCGGGGGGATTCATTTACGAGCAGTACTTC.

The rearrangement uses TRBV5-5 and TRBJ2-2, with TRBD2 matching 11 bases. With 4 bases clipped from V and 1 base from J, the junction kept 3 bases outside the gene matches. The CDR3 is 16 residues long. Germline V gene lookup returns CDR1 SGHKS and CDR2 YYEKEE (reference sequence). CDR3 DNA sequence: TGTGCCAGCAGCGCACTAGCGGGGGAGAACACCGGGGAGCTGTTTTTT. This gives the protein CASSALAGENTGELFF.

This chain joins TRBV10-1 and TRBJ2-3; TRBD2 matches 8 bases. V lost 5 bases, J lost 5 bases, and 3 bases stayed unmatched. The CDR3 sequence is 13 residues long. Germline CDR1 WNHNN, CDR2 SYGVQD (reference sequence). As DNA, the CDR3 is TGCGCCAGCAGTAGCGGGAGTATAGATACGCAGTATTTT. Its protein product is CASSSGSIDTQYF.

This clone was seen once. The chain employs TRBV7-9 and TRBJ1-2, with a tentative D call TRBD1 (5 bases). V lost 5 bases and J lost 8, with 12 bases in between. Germline assignment: CDR1 SEHNR and CDR2 FQNEAQ (reference sequence). This CDR3 is built from 12 residues. CDR3 coding DNA: TGTGCCAGCAGCGCACAGGTTTGGGGCTACACCTTC. This sequence encodes CASSAQVWGYTF.

The gene calls are TRBV30 and TRBJ1-5; TRBD1 might be the D (5 bases). Germline assignment: CDR1 GTSNPN and CDR2 SVGIG (reference sequence). The CDR3 spans 15 residues. The V end was cut by 0 bases, the J end by 6 bases, with 15 bases between. CDR3 in amino acids: CAWSVYGTVSQPQHF. The CDR3 nucleotides read TGTGCCTGGAGTGTATATGGGACTGTTTCTCAGCCCCAGCATTTT.

The sample holds a few counts of this clone. The chain couples TRBV19 to TRBJ2-7; 10 bases align to TRBD2. The CDR3 spans 14 residues. Germline CDR1 LNHDA, CDR2 SQIVND (reference sequence). Unmatched junction bases numbered 5, after V lost 5 bases and J lost 4 bases. The CDR3 loop is CASSVGSGRYEQYF. DNA for the CDR3: TGTGCCAGTAGTGTGGGTAGCGGGAGGTACGAGCAGTACTTC.

This chain links TRBV10-3 with TRBJ2-7; 10 bases align to TRBD1. This CDR3 is 13 amino acids long. The junction had 6 bases not matched to a gene; V was cut back by 7 bases and J by 6 bases. Germline CDR1 reads ENHRY; CDR2 reads SYGVKD. The CDR3 DNA is TGTGCCATCATGCTGGACAGGGGGAGCGAGCAGTACTTC. The encoded protein is CAIMLDRGSEQYF.

The genes are TRBV11-2 and TRBJ2-1; 9 nucleotides match TRBD1. The ends lost 1 base at V and 4 bases at J; junction bases unmatched: 2. CDR3 length: 15 amino acids. From germline, CDR1 is SGHAT and CDR2 FQNNGV. The CDR3 reads CASSLVGTGYNEQFF. DNA for the CDR3: TGTGCCAGCAGCTTAGTGGGGACAGGGTACAATGAGCAGTTCTTC.

The chain couples TRBV5-1 to TRBJ1-6, with 8 nucleotides matching TRBD1. The CDR3 is 16 residues long. Germline V CDR1 and CDR2: SGHRS, YFSETQ. V lost 4 bases to trimming and J lost 6 bases; unmatched junction nucleotides: 9. The CDR3 reads CASSPTGGRGNSPLHF. For the CDR3, the DNA is TGCGCCAGCAGCCCTACAGGGGGAAGGGGTAATTCACCCCTCCACTTT.

This sequence joins TRBV29-1 and TRBJ2-7; 9 nucleotides match TRBD1. Germline lookup yields CDR1 SQVTM and CDR2 ANQGSEA. With 1 base clipped from V and 3 bases from J, the junction kept 10 bases outside the gene matches. This CDR3 is built from 16 residues. CDR3 DNA: TGCAGCGTTGAAGGGGGTCCGGGACAGGGAAACTACGAGCAGTACTTC. Protein sequence: CSVEGGPGQGNYEQYF.

This chain connects TRBV5-1 to TRBJ2-2; 7 bases fit TRBD1. V lost 2 bases, J lost 7 bases, and 5 bases stayed unmatched. This CDR3 spans 14 amino acids. The V gene's germline CDR1 is SGHRS and CDR2 YFSETQ. CDR3: CASSFQGDGGELFF. CDR3 bases: TGCGCCAGCAGCTTTCAGGGGGATGGCGGGGAGCTGTTTTTT.

Remarks on this clone: The germline gene is not matched at one end of the junction; a read error may be the cause. This chain joins TRBV29-1 and TRBJ2-1, with D possibly TRBD2 on 5 matching bases. The CDR3 loop spans 11 amino acids. Germline V lookup: CDR1 SQVTM, CDR2 ANQGSEA. The CDR3 region has the DNA TGCGCGAAGGACTCCTCCAATGAGCAGTTCTTC. This encodes CAKDSSNEQFF.

The chain has TRBV6-1 and TRBJ1-4, with D possibly TRBD1 on 6 matching bases. The CDR3 is 15 amino acids. Germline CDR1 reads MNHNS; CDR2 reads SASEGT. Trimming pared 6 bases from V and 0 bases from J, leaving 11 bases between. The CDR3 region is CASSRTASTNEKLFF. The CDR3 nucleotides read TGTGCCAGCAGCAGGACAGCTTCAACTAATGAAAAACTGTTTTTT.

This chain connects TRBV11-3 to TRBJ2-5; D is unresolved. CDR1 is SGHNT and CDR2 is YENEEA in the germline V gene. This CDR3 contains 14 residues. V was shortened by 0 bases and J by 5 bases, with 10 bases between the two germline ends. DNA for the CDR3: TGTGCCAGCAGCTTAGATCAAGCCCGGGAGACCCAGTACTTC. Translated, it gives CASSLDQARETQYF.